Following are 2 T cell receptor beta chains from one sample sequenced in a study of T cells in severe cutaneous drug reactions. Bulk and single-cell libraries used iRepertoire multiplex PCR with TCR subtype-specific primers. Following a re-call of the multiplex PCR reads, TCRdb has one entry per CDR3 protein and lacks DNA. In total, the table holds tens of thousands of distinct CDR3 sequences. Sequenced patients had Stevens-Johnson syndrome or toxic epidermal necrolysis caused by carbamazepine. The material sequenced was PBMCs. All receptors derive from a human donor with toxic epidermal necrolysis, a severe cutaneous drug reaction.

The CDR3 loop is CASSELAGADEQFF. The chain couples TRBV2 to TRBJ2-1; there is no DNA to check the TCRdb D call of TRBD2. The CDR3 extends over 14 amino acids. Per germline, CDR1 SNHLY and CDR2 FYNNEI.

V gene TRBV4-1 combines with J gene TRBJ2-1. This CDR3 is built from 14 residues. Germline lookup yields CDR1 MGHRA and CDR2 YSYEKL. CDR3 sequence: CASRRVGHVLEQFF.